Each of the 5 T cell receptor beta chains below was sequenced from the same sample in a study of T cells after yellow fever vaccination. TCRdb fed the 5' RACE reads into MiXCR, producing one record per CDR3 protein. The sample yields under 700,000 distinct CDR3 sequences, around 16% seen once. Sample: PBMCs, taken around 5 days after the first yellow fever vaccination. These receptors were obtained from a man between 18 and 29 years old who received the YFV17D yellow fever vaccine.

This clonotype was counted a few times. CDR3 DNA sequence: TGTGCCAGCAACCTCCTAGACGTCCAAGAGACCCAGTACTTC. This codes for CASNLLDVQETQYF. The chain has TRBV2 and TRBJ2-5; the D is unclear. This CDR3 comprises 14 residues. Germline loops: CDR1 SNHLY, CDR2 FYNNEI. Trimming removed 7 bases from V and 1 base from J, with 13 bases in between.

This clonotype was seen many times. The CDR3 region is CSVVLTGVLPFF. CDR3 coding DNA: TGCAGCGTTGTGCTCACAGGGGTACTTCCTTTCTTT. This chain joins TRBV29-1 and TRBJ1-1; 7 bases line up with TRBD1. Trimming took 4 bases from V and 12 from J; bases not matched to a gene: 11. The CDR3 covers 12 residues. Germline values: CDR1 SQVTM, CDR2 ANQGSEA.

This chain joins TRBV3-1 and TRBJ2-3; TRBD2 might be the D (6 bases). Germline lookup yields CDR1 LGHDT and CDR2 YNNKEL (reference sequence). Deletions cut 0 bases from V and 4 bases from J, with 11 bases between. The CDR3 length is 15 residues. CDR3 bases: TGTGCCAGCAGCCAAGAGGTTAGCGGCCCAGATACGCAGTATTTT. It encodes CASSQEVSGPDTQYF.

This sequence joins TRBV20-1 and TRBJ2-1; the match to TRBD2 covers 14 bases. Looked up from germline, CDR1 is DFQATT and CDR2 is SNEGSKA (reference sequence). The CDR3 has 16 residues. The ends lost 7 bases at V and 7 bases at J; junction bases unmatched: 12. CDR3: CSVSTSGGATVNEQFF. The CDR3 DNA sequence: TGCAGTGTTTCGACTAGCGGGGGGGCCACCGTTAATGAGCAGTTCTTC.

The rearrangement links TRBV15 to TRBJ2-1; the D gene is possibly TRBD1 (5 bases). Trimming stripped 0 bases from V and 6 bases from J, with 9 bases between. CDR1 and CDR2 (germline): LNHNV, YYDKDF (reference sequence). CDR3 size: 14 residues. The CDR3 is CATSRDRASNEQFF. As DNA, the CDR3 is TGTGCCACCAGCAGAGACAGGGCCAGCAATGAGCAGTTCTTC. Variable domain in full (rest from reference TRBV15 and TRBJ2-1): DAMVIQNPRYQVTQFGKPVTLSCSQTLNHNVMYWYQQKSSQAPKLLFHYYDKDFNNEADTPDNFQSRRPNTSFCFLDIRSPGLGDTAMYLCATSRDRASNEQFFGPGTRLTVL.